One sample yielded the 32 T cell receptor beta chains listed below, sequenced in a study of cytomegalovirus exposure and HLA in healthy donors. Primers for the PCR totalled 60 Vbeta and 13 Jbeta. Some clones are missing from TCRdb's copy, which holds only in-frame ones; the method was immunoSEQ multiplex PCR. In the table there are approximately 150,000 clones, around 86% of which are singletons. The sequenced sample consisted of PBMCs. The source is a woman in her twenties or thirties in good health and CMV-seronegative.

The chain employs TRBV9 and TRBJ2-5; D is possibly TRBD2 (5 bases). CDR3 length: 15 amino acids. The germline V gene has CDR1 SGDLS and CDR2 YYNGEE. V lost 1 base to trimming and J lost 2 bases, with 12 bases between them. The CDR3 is CASSVSGESQETQYF. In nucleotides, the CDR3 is TGTGCCAGCAGCGTATCCGGGGAGAGTCAAGAGACCCAGTACTTC.

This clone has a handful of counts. In nucleotides, the CDR3 is TGCGCCAGCAGCTTGGAAGCGGGAATAGATACGCAGTATTTT. Encoded protein: CASSLEAGIDTQYF. The chain couples TRBV5-1 to TRBJ2-3; the match to TRBD2 covers 7 bases. The CDR3 consists of 14 residues. The V gene end was trimmed by 0 bases and the J gene end by 5 bases; junction bases not matched to a gene: 3. The V gene's germline CDR1 is SGHRS and CDR2 YFSETQ.

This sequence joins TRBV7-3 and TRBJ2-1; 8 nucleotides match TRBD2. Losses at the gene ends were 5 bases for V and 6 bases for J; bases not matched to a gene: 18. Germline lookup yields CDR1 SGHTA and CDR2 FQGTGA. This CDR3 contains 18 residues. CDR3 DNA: TGTGCCAGCAGCCATCTAGCGGGTGGTATATCCGCCGGCAATGAGCAGTTCTTC. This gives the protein CASSHLAGGISAGNEQFF.

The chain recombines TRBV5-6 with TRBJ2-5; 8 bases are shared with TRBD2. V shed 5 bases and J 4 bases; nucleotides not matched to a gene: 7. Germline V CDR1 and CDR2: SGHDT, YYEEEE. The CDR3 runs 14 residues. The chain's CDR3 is CASRGSGGPETQYF. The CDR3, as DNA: TGTGCCAGCAGAGGGAGCGGGGGCCCAGAGACCCAGTACTTC.

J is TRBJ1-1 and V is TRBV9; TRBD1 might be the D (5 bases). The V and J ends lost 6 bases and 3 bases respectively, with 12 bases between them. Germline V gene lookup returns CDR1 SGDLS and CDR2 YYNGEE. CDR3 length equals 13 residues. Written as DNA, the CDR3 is TGTGCCAGCACCACAGGTCCCGACACTGAAGCTTTCTTT. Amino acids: CASTTGPDTEAFF.

The CDR3 loop is CSVERDINNEQYF. The DNA of the CDR3 is TGCAGCGTTGAGAGGGACATTAATAACGAGCAGTACTTC. The V gene is TRBV29-1, the J gene TRBJ2-7, with a possible D match to TRBD1 (6 bases). The CDR3 totals 13 residues. V lost 3 bases, J lost 5 bases, and 14 bases lay in between. Per germline, CDR1 SQVTM and CDR2 ANQGSEA.

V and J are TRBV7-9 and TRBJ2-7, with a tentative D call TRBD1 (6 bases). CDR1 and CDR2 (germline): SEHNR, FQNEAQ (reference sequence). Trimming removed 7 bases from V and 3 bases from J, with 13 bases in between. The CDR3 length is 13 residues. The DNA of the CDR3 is TGTGCCAGCATGGTAACAGGGAACTACGAGCAGTACTTC. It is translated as CASMVTGNYEQYF.

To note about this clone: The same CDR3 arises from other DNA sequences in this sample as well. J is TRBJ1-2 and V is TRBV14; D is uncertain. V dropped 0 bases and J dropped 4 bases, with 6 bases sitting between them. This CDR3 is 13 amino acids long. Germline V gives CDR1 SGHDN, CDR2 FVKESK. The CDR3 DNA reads TGTGCCAGCAGCCAAGAGGGCACCTATGGCTACACCTTC. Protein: CASSQEGTYGYTF.

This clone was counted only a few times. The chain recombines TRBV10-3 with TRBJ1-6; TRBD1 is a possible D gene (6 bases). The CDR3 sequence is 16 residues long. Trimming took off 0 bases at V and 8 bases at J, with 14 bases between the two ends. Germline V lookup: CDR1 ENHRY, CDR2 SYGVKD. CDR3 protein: CAISESLDRLDSPLHF. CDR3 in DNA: TGTGCCATCAGTGAGTCCCTAGACAGGTTGGATTCACCCCTCCACTTT.

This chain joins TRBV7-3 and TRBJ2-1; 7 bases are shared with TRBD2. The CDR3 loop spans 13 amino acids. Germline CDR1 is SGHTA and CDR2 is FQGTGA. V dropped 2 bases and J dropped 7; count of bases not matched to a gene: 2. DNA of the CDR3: TGTGCCAGCAGCTTAGGGGGAGGGAATGAGCAGTTCTTC. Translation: CASSLGGGNEQFF.

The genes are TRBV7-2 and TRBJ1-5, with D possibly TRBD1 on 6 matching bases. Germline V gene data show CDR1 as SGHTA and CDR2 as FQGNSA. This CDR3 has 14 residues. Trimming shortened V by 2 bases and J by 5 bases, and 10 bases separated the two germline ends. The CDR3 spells CASSLWDTDQPQHF. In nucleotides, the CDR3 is TGTGCCAGCAGCTTATGGGACACAGATCAGCCCCAGCATTTT. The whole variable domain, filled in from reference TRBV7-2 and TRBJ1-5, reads GAGVSQSPSNKVTEKGKDVELRCDPISGHTALYWYRQSLGQGLEFLIYFQGNSAPDKSGLPSDRFSAERTGGSVSTLTIQRTQQEDSAVYLCASSLWDTDQPQHFGDGTRLSIL.

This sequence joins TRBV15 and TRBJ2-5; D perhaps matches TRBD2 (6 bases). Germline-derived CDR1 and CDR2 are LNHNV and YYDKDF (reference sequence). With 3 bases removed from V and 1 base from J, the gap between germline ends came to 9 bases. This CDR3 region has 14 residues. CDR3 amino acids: CATSSRDFQETQYF. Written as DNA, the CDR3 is TGTGCCACCAGCAGTCGGGACTTCCAAGAGACCCAGTACTTC.

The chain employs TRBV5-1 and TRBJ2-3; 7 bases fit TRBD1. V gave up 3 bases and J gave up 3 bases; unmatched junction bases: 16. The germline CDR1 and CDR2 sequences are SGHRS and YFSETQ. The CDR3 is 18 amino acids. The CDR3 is CASSSPFSDRAGTDTQYF. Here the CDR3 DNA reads TGCGCCAGCAGCTCACCCTTTAGCGACAGGGCCGGTACAGATACGCAGTATTTT.

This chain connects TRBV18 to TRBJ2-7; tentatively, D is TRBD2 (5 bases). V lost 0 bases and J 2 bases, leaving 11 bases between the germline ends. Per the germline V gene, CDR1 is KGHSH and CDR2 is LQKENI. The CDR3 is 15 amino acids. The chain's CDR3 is CASSPPSKAAYEQYF. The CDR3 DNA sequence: TGTGCCAGCTCACCACCCTCCAAAGCGGCCTACGAGCAGTACTTC.

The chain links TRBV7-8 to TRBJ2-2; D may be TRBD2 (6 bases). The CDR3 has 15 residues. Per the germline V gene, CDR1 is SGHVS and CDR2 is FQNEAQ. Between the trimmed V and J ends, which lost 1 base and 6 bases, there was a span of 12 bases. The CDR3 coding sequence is TGTGCCAGCAGCTTAGGGGGAGGCCGCCCCGGGGAGCTGTTTTTT. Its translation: CASSLGGGRPGELFF.

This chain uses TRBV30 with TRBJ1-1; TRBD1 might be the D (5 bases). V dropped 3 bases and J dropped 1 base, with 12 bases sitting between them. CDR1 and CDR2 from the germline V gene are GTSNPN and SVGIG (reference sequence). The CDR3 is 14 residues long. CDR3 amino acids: CAWSVLGANTEAFF. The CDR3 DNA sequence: TGTGCCTGGAGCGTTTTAGGGGCGAACACTGAAGCTTTCTTT.

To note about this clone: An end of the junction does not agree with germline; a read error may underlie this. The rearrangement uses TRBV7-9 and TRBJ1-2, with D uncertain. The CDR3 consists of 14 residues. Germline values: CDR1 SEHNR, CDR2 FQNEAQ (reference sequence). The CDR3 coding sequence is TGTTCCAGCAGCTTGATTGTGGGCAACTATGGCTACACCTTC. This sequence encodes CSSSLIVGNYGYTF.

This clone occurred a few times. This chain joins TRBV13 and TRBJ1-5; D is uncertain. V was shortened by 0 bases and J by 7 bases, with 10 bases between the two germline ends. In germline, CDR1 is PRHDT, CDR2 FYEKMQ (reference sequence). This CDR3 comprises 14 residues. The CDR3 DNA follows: TGTGCCAGCAGCTTAGGCCTATTAGCCCAGCCCCAGCATTTT. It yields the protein CASSLGLLAQPQHF.

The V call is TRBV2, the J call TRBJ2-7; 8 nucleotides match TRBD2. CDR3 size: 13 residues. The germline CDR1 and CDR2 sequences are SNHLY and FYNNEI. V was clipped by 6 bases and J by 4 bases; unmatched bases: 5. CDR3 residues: CASRLGLEYEQYF. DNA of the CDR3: TGTGCCAGCAGGTTGGGACTAGAATACGAGCAGTACTTC.

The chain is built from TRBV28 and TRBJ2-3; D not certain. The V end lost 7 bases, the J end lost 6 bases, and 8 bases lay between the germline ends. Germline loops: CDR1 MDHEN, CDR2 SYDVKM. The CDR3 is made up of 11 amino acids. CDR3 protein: CASTQRDTQYF. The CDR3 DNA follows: TGTGCCAGCACTCAACGGGATACGCAGTATTTT.

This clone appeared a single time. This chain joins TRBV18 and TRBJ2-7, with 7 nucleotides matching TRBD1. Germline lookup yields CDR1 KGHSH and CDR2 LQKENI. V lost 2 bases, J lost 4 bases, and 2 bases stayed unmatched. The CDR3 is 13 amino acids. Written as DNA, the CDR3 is TGTGCCAGCTCACCAGGGACAGTATACGAGCAGTACTTC. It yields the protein CASSPGTVYEQYF.

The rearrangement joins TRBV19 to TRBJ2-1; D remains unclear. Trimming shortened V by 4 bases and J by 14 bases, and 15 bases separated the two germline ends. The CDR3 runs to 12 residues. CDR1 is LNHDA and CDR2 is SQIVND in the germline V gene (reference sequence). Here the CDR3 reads CASSTRQVVKFF. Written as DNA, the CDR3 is TGTGCCAGTAGTACCCGACAAGTAGTGAAGTTCTTC.

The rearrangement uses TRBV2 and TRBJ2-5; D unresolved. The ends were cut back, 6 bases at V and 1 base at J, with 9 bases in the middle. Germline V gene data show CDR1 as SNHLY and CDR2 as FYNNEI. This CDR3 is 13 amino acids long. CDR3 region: CASRQLLQETQYF. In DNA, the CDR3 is TGTGCCAGCAGGCAACTACTCCAAGAGACCCAGTACTTC. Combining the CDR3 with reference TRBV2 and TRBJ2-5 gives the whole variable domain EPEVTQTPSHQVTQMGQEVILRCVPISNHLYFYWYRQILGQKVEFLVSFYNNEISEKSEIFDDQFSVERPDGSNFTLKIRSTKLEDSAMYFCASRQLLQETQYFGPGTRLLVL.

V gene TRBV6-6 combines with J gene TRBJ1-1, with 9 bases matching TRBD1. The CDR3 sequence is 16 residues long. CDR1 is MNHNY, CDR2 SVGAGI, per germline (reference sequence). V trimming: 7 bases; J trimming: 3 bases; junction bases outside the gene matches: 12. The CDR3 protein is CASMVGTGITYTEAFF. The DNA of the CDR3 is TGTGCCAGCATGGTCGGGACAGGGATCACGTACACTGAAGCTTTCTTT.

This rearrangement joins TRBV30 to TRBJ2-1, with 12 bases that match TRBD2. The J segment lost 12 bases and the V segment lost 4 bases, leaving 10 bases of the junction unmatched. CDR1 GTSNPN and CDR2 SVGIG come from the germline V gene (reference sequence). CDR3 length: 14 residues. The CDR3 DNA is TGTGCCTGGACTAGCGGGAGGGGGGGCTCTCGGCAGTTCTTC. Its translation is CAWTSGRGGSRQFF. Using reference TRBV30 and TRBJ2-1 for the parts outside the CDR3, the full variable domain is SQTIHQWPATLVQPVGSPLSLECTVEGTSNPNLYWYRQAAGRGLQLLFYSVGIGQISSEVPQNLSASRPQDRQFILSSKKLLLSDSGFYLCAWTSGRGGSRQFFGPGTRLTVL.

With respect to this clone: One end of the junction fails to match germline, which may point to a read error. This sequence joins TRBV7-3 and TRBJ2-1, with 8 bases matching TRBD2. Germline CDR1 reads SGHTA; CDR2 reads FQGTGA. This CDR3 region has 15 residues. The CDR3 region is CSSSLIGLAGNEQFF. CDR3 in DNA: TGTTCCAGCAGCTTAATCGGACTAGCTGGAAATGAGCAGTTCTTC.

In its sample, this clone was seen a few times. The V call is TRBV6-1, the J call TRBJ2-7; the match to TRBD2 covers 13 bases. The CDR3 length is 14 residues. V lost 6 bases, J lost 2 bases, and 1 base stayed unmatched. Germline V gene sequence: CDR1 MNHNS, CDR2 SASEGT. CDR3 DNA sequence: TGTGCCAGCAGCACTAGCGGGGGGGCCTACGAGCAGTACTTC. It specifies CASSTSGGAYEQYF.

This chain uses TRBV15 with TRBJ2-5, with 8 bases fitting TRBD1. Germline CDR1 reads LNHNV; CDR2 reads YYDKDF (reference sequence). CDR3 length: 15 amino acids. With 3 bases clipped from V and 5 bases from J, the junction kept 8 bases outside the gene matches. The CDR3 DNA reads TGTGCCACCAGCAGGGACAGGGTTCGGGGGGAGACCCAGTACTTC. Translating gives CATSRDRVRGETQYF.

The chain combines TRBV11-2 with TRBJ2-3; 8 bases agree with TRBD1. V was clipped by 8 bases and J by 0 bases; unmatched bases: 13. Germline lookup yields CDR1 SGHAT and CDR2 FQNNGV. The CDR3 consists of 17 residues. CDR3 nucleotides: TGTGCCAGCCGCAGGACAGGGAATTATGCTAGCACAGATACGCAGTATTTT. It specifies CASRRTGNYASTDTQYF.

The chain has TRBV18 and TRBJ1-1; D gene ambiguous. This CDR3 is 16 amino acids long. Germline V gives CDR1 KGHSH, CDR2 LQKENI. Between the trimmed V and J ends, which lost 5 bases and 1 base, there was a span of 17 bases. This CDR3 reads CASSTGSRDGNTEAFF. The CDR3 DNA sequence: TGTGCCAGCTCAACCGGGTCGAGGGATGGGAACACTGAAGCTTTCTTT.

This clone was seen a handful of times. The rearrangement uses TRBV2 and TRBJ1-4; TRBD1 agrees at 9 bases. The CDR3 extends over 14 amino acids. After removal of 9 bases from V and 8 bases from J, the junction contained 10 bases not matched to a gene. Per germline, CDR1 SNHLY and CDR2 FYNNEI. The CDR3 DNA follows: TGTGCCAGTGCCCGGGACAGGGCGACCGAAAAACTGTTTTTT. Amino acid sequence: CASARDRATEKLFF.

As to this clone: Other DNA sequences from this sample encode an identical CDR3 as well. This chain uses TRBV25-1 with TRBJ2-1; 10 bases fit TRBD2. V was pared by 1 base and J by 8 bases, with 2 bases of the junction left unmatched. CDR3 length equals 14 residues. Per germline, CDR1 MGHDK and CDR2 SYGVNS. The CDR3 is CASSESGTSDEQFF. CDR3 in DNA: TGTGCCAGCAGTGAATCGGGGACTAGCGATGAGCAGTTCTTC.